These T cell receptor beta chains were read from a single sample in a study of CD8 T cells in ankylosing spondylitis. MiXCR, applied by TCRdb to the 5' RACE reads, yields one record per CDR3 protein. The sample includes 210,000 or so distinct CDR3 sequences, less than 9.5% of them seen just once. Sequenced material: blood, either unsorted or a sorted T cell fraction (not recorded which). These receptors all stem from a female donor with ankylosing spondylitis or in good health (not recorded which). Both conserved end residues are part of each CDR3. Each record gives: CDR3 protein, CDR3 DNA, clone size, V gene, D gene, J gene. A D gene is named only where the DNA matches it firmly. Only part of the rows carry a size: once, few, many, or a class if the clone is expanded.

CDR3 protein: CAWSSTRSSYEQYF
CDR3 DNA: TGTGCCTGGAGTTCGACTAGGAGCTCCTACGAGCAGTACTTC
clone size: many
V gene: TRBV30
D gene: .
J gene: TRBJ2-7

CDR3 protein: CASSLAGGPDNEQFF
CDR3 DNA: TGTGCCAGCAGCCTAGCGGGAGGGCCGGACAATGAGCAGTTCTTC
clone size: many
V gene: TRBV12-3/TRBV12-4
D gene: TRBD2
J gene: TRBJ2-1

CDR3 protein: CASSLSSGRSLNEQFF
CDR3 DNA: TGTGCCAGCAGCTTGTCTAGCGGGAGGTCCCTGAATGAGCAGTTCTTC
clone size: few
V gene: TRBV7-2
D gene: TRBD2
J gene: TRBJ2-1

CDR3 protein: CASSERMRGEKLFF
CDR3 DNA: TGTGCCAGCAGCGAACGTATGAGGGGTGAAAAACTGTTTTTT
clone size: many
V gene: TRBV7-9
D gene: .
J gene: TRBJ1-4

CDR3 protein: CASSLFLGTSTDTQYF
CDR3 DNA: TGTGCCAGCAGCTTGTTTTTGGGGACTAGCACAGATACGCAGTATTTT
clone size: many
V gene: TRBV7-8
D gene: .
J gene: TRBJ2-3

CDR3 protein: CASSFASGHAEAFF
CDR3 DNA: TGTGCCAGCAGTTTCGCCTCCGGACACGCTGAAGCTTTCTTT
clone size: many
V gene: TRBV28
D gene: .
J gene: TRBJ1-1

CDR3 protein: CSAGSMNTEAFF
CDR3 DNA: TGCAGCGCTGGCAGTATGAACACTGAAGCTTTCTTT
clone size: many
V gene: TRBV29-1
D gene: .
J gene: TRBJ1-1

CDR3 protein: CSARVQSSYNEQFF
CDR3 DNA: TGCAGTGCTAGAGTCCAGTCCTCCTACAATGAGCAGTTCTTC
clone size: many
V gene: TRBV20-1
D gene: .
J gene: TRBJ2-1

CDR3 protein: CASSPPGQFYEQYF
CDR3 DNA: TGTGCCAGCAGTCCCCCGGGACAGTTCTACGAGCAGTACTTC
clone size: many
V gene: TRBV19
D gene: TRBD1
J gene: TRBJ2-7

CDR3 protein: CASRGGGTPNYGYTF
CDR3 DNA: TGTGCCAGCAGGGGGGGAGGGACCCCTAACTATGGCTACACCTTC
clone size: many
V gene: TRBV12-3/TRBV12-4
D gene: .
J gene: TRBJ1-2

CDR3 protein: CARSDGLAEETQYF
CDR3 DNA: TGTGCCAGGAGTGACGGACTAGCGGAAGAGACCCAGTACTTC
clone size: .
V gene: TRBV30
D gene: TRBD2
J gene: TRBJ2-5

CDR3 protein: CSANGPTDTQYF
CDR3 DNA: TGCAGTGCTAACGGGCCCACAGATACGCAGTATTTT
clone size: many
V gene: TRBV20-1
D gene: .
J gene: TRBJ2-3

CDR3 protein: CASSFDRVGYGYTF
CDR3 DNA: TGTGCCAGCAGTTTCGACAGGGTCGGTTATGGCTACACCTTC
clone size: few
V gene: TRBV12-3/TRBV12-4
D gene: TRBD1
J gene: TRBJ1-2

CDR3 protein: CASSLLGSSIEQFF
CDR3 DNA: TGTGCCAGCAGCTTATTAGGATCAAGTATCGAGCAGTTCTTC
clone size: few
V gene: TRBV7-6
D gene: .
J gene: TRBJ2-1

CDR3 protein: CASSLGASRYNEQFF
CDR3 DNA: TGTGCCAGCAGCTTAGGGGCCAGTCGCTACAATGAGCAGTTCTTC
clone size: few
V gene: TRBV7-9
D gene: .
J gene: TRBJ2-1

CDR3 protein: CASSLQGAGEKLFF
CDR3 DNA: TGTGCCAGCAGCCTCCAGGGGGCCGGTGAAAAACTGTTTTTT
clone size: .
V gene: TRBV7-2
D gene: TRBD1
J gene: TRBJ1-4

CDR3 protein: CAAQRETSGEQYF
CDR3 DNA: TGTGCCGCCCAGCGGGAGACTTCTGGTGAGCAGTACTTC
clone size: many
V gene: TRBV5-5
D gene: TRBD2
J gene: TRBJ2-7

CDR3 protein: CASSRPGTESNQPQHF
CDR3 DNA: TGTGCCAGCAGTCGCCCCGGGACAGAGAGCAATCAGCCCCAGCATTTT
clone size: .
V gene: TRBV6-1
D gene: TRBD1
J gene: TRBJ1-5

CDR3 protein: CASSLGTYEKLFF
CDR3 DNA: TGTGCCAGCAGCTTAGGGACCTACGAAAAACTGTTTTTT
clone size: many
V gene: TRBV7-6
D gene: .
J gene: TRBJ1-4

CDR3 protein: CASRTGGPSTGELFF
CDR3 DNA: TGCGCCAGCAGAACAGGGGGACCCTCCACCGGGGAGCTGTTTTTT
clone size: few
V gene: TRBV5-1
D gene: TRBD1
J gene: TRBJ2-2

CDR3 protein: CASSLGVLNTGELFF
CDR3 DNA: TGTGCCAGCAGCTTAGGTGTTCTGAACACCGGGGAGCTGTTTTTT
clone size: many
V gene: TRBV7-6
D gene: .
J gene: TRBJ2-2

CDR3 protein: CAWSLVAGGSEQFF
CDR3 DNA: TGTGCCTGGAGTCTGGTGGCGGGAGGGAGTGAGCAGTTCTTC
clone size: many
V gene: TRBV30
D gene: TRBD2
J gene: TRBJ2-1

CDR3 protein: CASTGTPNTEAFF
CDR3 DNA: TGCGCCAGTACCGGGACACCGAACACTGAAGCTTTCTTT
clone size: many
V gene: TRBV10-2
D gene: .
J gene: TRBJ1-1

CDR3 protein: CSVEGAYEQYF
CDR3 DNA: TGCAGCGTTGAAGGAGCCTACGAGCAGTACTTC
clone size: many
V gene: TRBV29-1
D gene: .
J gene: TRBJ2-7

CDR3 protein: CASSLSRGSPLHF
CDR3 DNA: TGTGCCAGCAGCTTAAGTCGGGGGTCACCCCTCCACTTT
clone size: .
V gene: TRBV7-2
D gene: .
J gene: TRBJ1-6

CDR3 protein: CASSQGSGRADNEQFF
CDR3 DNA: TGTGCCAGCAGCCAAGGGAGCGGGAGGGCTGACAATGAGCAGTTCTTC
clone size: many
V gene: TRBV14
D gene: TRBD2
J gene: TRBJ2-1

CDR3 protein: CSAPSSTTEQFF
CDR3 DNA: TGCAGTGCGCCATCCTCGACTACCGAGCAGTTCTTC
clone size: many
V gene: TRBV20-1
D gene: .
J gene: TRBJ2-1

CDR3 protein: CASSFAGQGRNEQFF
CDR3 DNA: TGTGCCAGCAGCTTTGCGGGACAGGGAAGAAATGAGCAGTTCTTC
clone size: many
V gene: TRBV7-8
D gene: TRBD1
J gene: TRBJ2-1

CDR3 protein: CASSFRQGNEQFF
CDR3 DNA: TGTGCCAGCAGTTTCCGACAGGGGAATGAGCAGTTCTTC
clone size: many
V gene: TRBV6-5
D gene: TRBD1
J gene: TRBJ2-1

CDR3 protein: CASGRSSDEQYF
CDR3 DNA: TGTGCCAGCGGGCGTTCTAGCGACGAGCAGTACTTC
clone size: few
V gene: TRBV11-2
D gene: .
J gene: TRBJ2-7

CDR3 protein: CAASWGALYNEQFF
CDR3 DNA: TGTGCAGCATCTTGGGGGGCCTTATACAATGAGCAGTTCTTC
clone size: .
V gene: TRBV5-4
D gene: .
J gene: TRBJ2-1

CDR3 protein: CASSSQTGYTDTQYF
CDR3 DNA: TGTGCCAGCAGTTCTCAGACAGGGTACACAGATACGCAGTATTTT
clone size: many
V gene: TRBV27
D gene: TRBD1
J gene: TRBJ2-3

CDR3 protein: CASSLRLGRGHNEQFF
CDR3 DNA: TGTGCCAGCAGCTTAAGGCTGGGAAGAGGACACAATGAGCAGTTCTTC
clone size: many
V gene: TRBV11-2
D gene: .
J gene: TRBJ2-1

CDR3 protein: CSVEIAQAIGGYTF
CDR3 DNA: TGCAGCGTTGAGATCGCGCAGGCGATCGGGGGCTACACCTTC
clone size: .
V gene: TRBV29-1
D gene: .
J gene: TRBJ1-2

CDR3 protein: CASSYAGSGTYEQYF
CDR3 DNA: TGTGCCAGCAGTTACGCCGGCAGCGGGACCTACGAGCAGTACTTC
clone size: many
V gene: TRBV6-6
D gene: TRBD2
J gene: TRBJ2-7

CDR3 protein: CSASEKLLHEQYF
CDR3 DNA: TGCAGTGCTAGCGAGAAGCTATTACACGAGCAGTACTTC
clone size: many
V gene: TRBV20-1
D gene: .
J gene: TRBJ2-7

CDR3 protein: CASSPLRGLGTDTQYF
CDR3 DNA: TGCGCCAGCAGCCCCCTCAGGGGACTAGGCACAGATACGCAGTATTTT
clone size: many
V gene: TRBV4-3
D gene: TRBD2
J gene: TRBJ2-3

CDR3 protein: CSARDGGGSYNEQFF
CDR3 DNA: TGCAGTGCTAGAGATGGGGGGGGCTCCTACAATGAGCAGTTCTTC
clone size: few
V gene: TRBV20-1
D gene: TRBD2
J gene: TRBJ2-1

CDR3 protein: CASSFPGWGANTGELFF
CDR3 DNA: TGTGCCAGCAGCTTCCCCGGGTGGGGGGCAAACACCGGGGAGCTGTTTTTT
clone size: many
V gene: TRBV11-2
D gene: .
J gene: TRBJ2-2

CDR3 protein: CSARVGGTGFDTGELFF
CDR3 DNA: TGCAGTGCTAGAGTAGGGGGGACAGGGTTTGACACCGGGGAGCTGTTTTTT
clone size: many
V gene: TRBV20-1
D gene: TRBD1
J gene: TRBJ2-2

CDR3 protein: CASSQDIMGGSSYEQYF
CDR3 DNA: TGTGCCAGCAGCCAAGATATTATGGGAGGGAGCTCCTACGAGCAGTACTTC
clone size: many
V gene: TRBV3-1
D gene: TRBD2
J gene: TRBJ2-7

CDR3 protein: CASSETSGRPLGDTQYF
CDR3 DNA: TGCGCCAGCAGCGAGACTAGCGGGAGACCACTTGGGGATACGCAGTATTTT
clone size: many
V gene: TRBV5-1
D gene: TRBD2
J gene: TRBJ2-3

CDR3 protein: CASSKLQVLAGDTGELFF
CDR3 DNA: TGTGCCAGCAGCAAACTACAGGTTCTTGCGGGAGACACCGGGGAGCTGTTTTTT
clone size: many
V gene: TRBV7-8
D gene: TRBD2
J gene: TRBJ2-2

CDR3 protein: CAWSDRQFNNEQFF
CDR3 DNA: TGTGCCTGGAGCGACCGTCAGTTCAACAATGAGCAGTTCTTC
clone size: many
V gene: TRBV30
D gene: .
J gene: TRBJ2-1

CDR3 protein: CASSYGTSGSYEQYF
CDR3 DNA: TGCGCCAGCAGCTATGGGACTAGCGGGAGCTACGAGCAGTACTTC
clone size: many
V gene: TRBV5-1
D gene: TRBD2
J gene: TRBJ2-7

CDR3 protein: CATSDPAGPQETQYF
CDR3 DNA: TGTGCCACCAGTGATCCGGCAGGGCCCCAAGAGACCCAGTACTTC
clone size: many
V gene: TRBV24-1
D gene: .
J gene: TRBJ2-5

CDR3 protein: CASSPSTGRDSNQPQHF
CDR3 DNA: TGTGCCAGCAGTCCTTCGACAGGGCGGGACAGCAATCAGCCCCAGCATTTT
clone size: many
V gene: TRBV12-3/TRBV12-4
D gene: TRBD1
J gene: TRBJ1-5

CDR3 protein: CSARDRGFSYEQYF
CDR3 DNA: TGCAGTGCTAGAGACAGGGGTTTCTCCTACGAGCAGTACTTC
clone size: many
V gene: TRBV20-1
D gene: .
J gene: TRBJ2-7

CDR3 protein: CSAETGYTEAFF
CDR3 DNA: TGCAGCGCTGAGACAGGGTACACTGAAGCTTTCTTT
clone size: many
V gene: TRBV29-1
D gene: TRBD1
J gene: TRBJ1-1

CDR3 protein: CASSQGTPGNEQFF
CDR3 DNA: TGCGCCAGCAGCCAGGGGACCCCGGGTAATGAGCAGTTCTTC
clone size: many
V gene: TRBV5-1
D gene: .
J gene: TRBJ2-1

CDR3 protein: CASSMTGYYGYTF
CDR3 DNA: TGTGCCAGTAGTATGACAGGGTACTATGGCTACACCTTC
clone size: .
V gene: TRBV19
D gene: TRBD1
J gene: TRBJ1-2

CDR3 protein: CSVGDRSLNTEAFF
CDR3 DNA: TGCAGCGTTGGCGACAGGTCCTTGAACACTGAAGCTTTCTTT
clone size: many
V gene: TRBV29-1
D gene: .
J gene: TRBJ1-1

CDR3 protein: CASSFGQGPNEQFF
CDR3 DNA: TGTGCCAGCAGCTTTGGACAGGGCCCCAATGAGCAGTTCTTC
clone size: few
V gene: TRBV5-6
D gene: TRBD1
J gene: TRBJ2-1

CDR3 protein: CASSLGGQRYEQYF
CDR3 DNA: TGTGCCAGCAGCTTGGGGGGACAGCGCTACGAGCAGTACTTC
clone size: many
V gene: TRBV5-5
D gene: TRBD1
J gene: TRBJ2-7